This T cell receptor (beta chain) is from a study of T cells after yellow fever vaccination. This clonotype showed up many times. Its target is not known. Study-wide points: Secondary responses were weaker yet peaked faster, day 5 versus 15.

Each CDR3 protein gets one entry after TCRdb re-called the 5' RACE reads with MiXCR. The sample shows roughly 63,000 distinct CDR3 sequences, 7.4% of them seen only once. Sequencing used CD8+ T cells sorted from PBMCs, obtained 15 days after the yellow fever booster vaccination. This TCR derives from a man in his thirties or forties who received the YFV17D yellow fever vaccine.

The CDR3 loop is CASSLPASEQYF. CDR3 sequence (DNA): TGCGCCAGCAGCTTGCCGGCCAGTGAGCAGTACTTC. This chain joins TRBV5-1 and TRBJ2-7; D is unclear. The germline V and J ends were trimmed by 1 base and 7 bases, with 9 bases remaining between them. Germline V gives CDR1 SGHRS, CDR2 YFSETQ. This CDR3 is built from 12 residues.